Reported below is one T cell receptor (beta chain). This sample stems from a study of cytomegalovirus exposure and HLA in healthy donors. The PCR ran on 60 Vbeta and 13 Jbeta primers. Authors' processing steps: The authors later counted around 80 million unique TCR beta chains, 9.5 million to 11 million of them shared. Sequenced by immunoSEQ multiplex PCR; TCRdb stores in-frame clones only, minus some. V and J calls and clone size are given by that table; D and trimming were obtained from the DNA. With tens of thousands of clones in the sample, the ten largest clones hold less than 2.5%. The donors (healthy individuals) were bone marrow donors. The TCR sequence derives from a woman between 18 and 30 years old in good health and CMV-seronegative. The sequenced sample consisted of PBMCs.

CDR3 sequence: CASSLAGQSNQPQHF. In DNA form, the CDR3 reads TGCGCCAGCAGCTTGGCGGGACAGAGCAATCAGCCCCAGCATTTT. The rearrangement links TRBV5-1 to TRBJ1-5, with 7 bases matching TRBD1. The CDR3 is 15 residues long. The germline CDR1 and CDR2 sequences are SGHRS and YFSETQ. V lost 0 bases and J lost 1; bases outside the gene matches: 1.